These 20 T cell receptor beta chains were sequenced from one sample in a study of cytomegalovirus exposure and HLA in healthy donors. It was with 60 Vbeta and 13 Jbeta primers that the PCR ran. Method: immunoSEQ multiplex PCR; TCRdb's copy keeps in-frame clones and lacks some. Of 150,000 to 180,000 clones in the sample, 70% to 80% were seen once. Sequenced material: PBMCs. Source of these receptors: a man aged 30 to 39 in good health and CMV-seropositive.

The V gene is TRBV6-1, the J gene TRBJ2-1; a possible D gene is TRBD1 (5 bases). Trimming cost V 5 bases and J 0 bases, with 11 bases left between them. CDR1 and CDR2 from the germline V gene are MNHNS and SASEGT. The CDR3 spans 15 residues. In DNA, the CDR3 is TGTGCCAGCAGTAACAGGATGAGCTCCTACAATGAGCAGTTCTTC. Its protein is CASSNRMSSYNEQFF.

This rearrangement joins TRBV4-1 to TRBJ2-2; TRBD2 matches at 13 bases. J lost 3 bases, V lost 1 base, and 11 bases had no gene match. CDR1 is MGHRA and CDR2 is YSYEKL in the germline V gene. The CDR3 totals 20 residues. The CDR3 loop reads CASSQGQGTSGTFDTGELFF. CDR3 bases: TGCGCCAGCAGCCAAGGCCAGGGGACTAGCGGGACATTCGACACCGGGGAGCTGTTTTTT.

This clone was seen a few times. This is likely an artifact of a read error, given a far larger clone one base away. The same CDR3 arises from other DNA sequences in this sample as well. CDR3 protein: CSVDRPGDTQYF. The CDR3 DNA reads as TGCAGCGTGGACAGGCCTGGCGATACGCAGTACTTT. This sequence joins TRBV29-1 and TRBJ2-3; 7 bases are shared with TRBD1. There are 12 residues in the CDR3. Germline CDR1 is SQVTM and CDR2 is ANQGSEA.

The table lists this clone with a few counts. This rearrangement joins TRBV7-9 to TRBJ2-3; D is ambiguous. Germline CDR1 and CDR2: SEHNR and FQNEAQ (reference sequence). This CDR3 is 13 amino acids long. The V and J ends lost 6 bases and 4 bases respectively, with 11 bases between them. The CDR3 bases are TGTGCCAGCAGTCATCCCCCCCCAGATACGCAGTATTTT. It codes for CASSHPPPDTQYF.

The chain combines TRBV19 with TRBJ1-2; a possible D gene is TRBD1 (5 bases). Germline CDR1 is LNHDA and CDR2 is SQIVND (reference sequence). The CDR3 has 14 residues. The germline V and J ends were trimmed by 7 bases and 3 bases, with 15 bases remaining between them. The CDR3 protein is CASNNGGTDYGYTF. The CDR3 coding sequence is TGTGCCAGTAACAATGGGGGGACCGACTATGGCTACACCTTC.

This clone was picked up a small number of times. The chain joins TRBV6-1 to TRBJ2-5; a possible D gene is TRBD2 (5 bases). CDR3 length: 13 amino acids. Germline assignment: CDR1 MNHNS and CDR2 SASEGT. Trimming left V 7 bases short and J 7 bases short, with 16 bases between. In nucleotides, the CDR3 is TGTGCCAGCACCTGGACCGTGGAGGCGACCCAGTACTTC. It yields the protein CASTWTVEATQYF.

The gene calls are TRBV19 and TRBJ2-2; 10 bases are a match to TRBD2. Losses at the gene ends were 8 bases for V and 7 bases for J; bases not matched to a gene: 7. CDR3 length: 14 amino acids. CDR1 and CDR2 (germline): LNHDA, SQIVND (reference sequence). The CDR3 nucleotides are TGTGCCAGTCCTTCTAGCGGGAGTGTCGGGGAGCTGTTTTTT. It codes for CASPSSGSVGELFF.

This clone has more than one count but fewer than ten. The rearrangement uses TRBV14 and TRBJ1-1, with 9 nucleotides matching TRBD1. This CDR3 region has 15 residues. Per germline, CDR1 SGHDN and CDR2 FVKESK. V was pared by 4 bases and J by 3 bases, with 6 bases of the junction left unmatched. CDR3 sequence reads: CASSRGQGRDTEAFF. CDR3 sequence (DNA): TGTGCCAGCAGCCGAGGACAGGGGAGGGACACTGAAGCTTTCTTT.

This sequence joins TRBV14 and TRBJ2-2; D is undetermined. The V gene's germline CDR1 is SGHDN and CDR2 FVKESK. This CDR3 comprises 14 residues. The ends were cut back, 0 bases at V and 6 bases at J, with 8 bases in the middle. Here the CDR3 reads CASSQEALAGELFF. The CDR3 bases are TGTGCCAGCAGCCAAGAAGCGTTGGCCGGGGAGCTGTTTTTT. Full variable domain (missing parts from reference TRBV14 and TRBJ2-2): EAGVTQFPSHSVIEKGQTVTLRCDPISGHDNLYWYRRVMGKEIKFLLHFVKESKQDESGMPNNRFLAERTGGTYSTLKVQPAELEDSGVYFCASSQEALAGELFFGEGSRLTVL.

The rearrangement links TRBV28 to TRBJ2-5, with TRBD2 matching 9 bases. J lost 5 bases, V lost 10 bases, and 14 bases had no gene match. Germline values: CDR1 MDHEN, CDR2 SYDVKM. The CDR3 spans 15 residues. The CDR3 DNA reads as TGTGCCACGGTCTCTGGCGGGAGGGGCCCGGAGACCCAGTACTTC. It translates to CATVSGGRGPETQYF.

This chain uses TRBV28 with TRBJ2-7; 8 nucleotides match TRBD1. The V gene's germline CDR1 is MDHEN and CDR2 SYDVKM. After removal of 3 bases from V and 0 bases from J, the junction contained 13 bases not matched to a gene. The CDR3 runs to 18 residues. The CDR3 reads CASSFGGQGPRSSYEQYF. CDR3 in DNA: TGTGCCAGCAGTTTTGGAGGACAGGGACCGAGAAGCTCCTACGAGCAGTACTTC. The complete variable domain, with remaining parts taken from reference TRBV28 and TRBJ2-7, reads DVKVTQSSRYLVKRTGEKVFLECVQDMDHENMFWYRQDPGLGLRLIYFSYDVKMKEKGDIPEGYSVSREKKERFSLILESASTNQTSMYLCASSFGGQGPRSSYEQYFGPGTRLTVT.

The chain combines TRBV9 with TRBJ2-6; D is unresolved. With 4 bases removed from V and 1 base from J, the gap between germline ends came to 15 bases. The CDR3 has 17 amino acids. Germline loops: CDR1 SGDLS, CDR2 YYNGEE. The CDR3, as DNA: TGTGCCAGCAGCATCGCTCGAGCCCCATCTGGGGCCAACGTCCTGACTTTC. Its translation: CASSIARAPSGANVLTF. The complete variable domain, with remaining parts taken from reference TRBV9 and TRBJ2-6, reads DSGVTQTPKHLITATGQRVTLRCSPRSGDLSVYWYQQSLDQGLQFLIQYYNGEERAKGNILERFSAQQFPDLHSELNLSSLELGDSALYFCASSIARAPSGANVLTFGAGSRLTVL.

The chain is built from TRBV10-1 and TRBJ2-3; 8 positions agree with TRBD2. The V gene's germline CDR1 is WNHNN and CDR2 SYGVQD (reference sequence). CDR3 length: 14 residues. After removal of 5 bases from V and 5 bases from J, the junction contained 6 bases not matched to a gene. The chain's CDR3 is CASSRAGVQDTQYF. CDR3 sequence (DNA): TGCGCCAGCAGTCGAGCGGGAGTACAAGATACGCAGTATTTT.

The sample holds a few counts of this clone. V is TRBV5-1 and J is TRBJ2-1; 8 bases align to TRBD2. The V and J ends lost 5 bases and 9 bases, in that order; junction bases with no gene match: 10. Germline V lookup: CDR1 SGHRS, CDR2 YFSETQ. The CDR3 contains 14 residues. The CDR3 DNA reads as TGCGCCAGCAGTCTAGGGACTAGACTAAGTGAGCAGTTCTTC. It encodes CASSLGTRLSEQFF.

This chain uses TRBV5-6 with TRBJ2-1; 9 bases line up with TRBD2. The CDR3 covers 15 residues. V trimming: 3 bases; J trimming: 6 bases; junction bases outside the gene matches: 7. Germline V CDR1 and CDR2: SGHDT, YYEEEE. The CDR3 protein is CASSYGLARGNEQFF. Written as DNA, the CDR3 is TGTGCCAGCAGCTACGGACTAGCGAGAGGCAATGAGCAGTTCTTC.

The gene calls are TRBV30 and TRBJ1-5; D is uncertain. The CDR3 is made up of 13 amino acids. V lost 1 base and J 4 bases, leaving 8 bases between the germline ends. CDR1 GTSNPN and CDR2 SVGIG come from the germline V gene (reference sequence). The CDR3 reads CAWSAQTNQPQHF. CDR3 nucleotides: TGTGCCTGGAGTGCACAAACAAATCAGCCCCAGCATTTT.

The rearrangement links TRBV7-9 to TRBJ1-1, with unresolved D. The V end was cut by 7 bases, the J end by 1 base, with 13 bases between. The V gene's germline CDR1 is SEHNR and CDR2 FQNEAQ (reference sequence). CDR3 length: 14 residues. This chain's CDR3 is CASTTSPRNTEAFF. The DNA for the CDR3 is TGTGCCAGCACCACGAGCCCGAGGAACACTGAAGCTTTCTTT.

This sequence joins TRBV27 and TRBJ2-7, with D tentatively TRBD2 (6 bases). The CDR3 is made up of 17 amino acids. The germline CDR1 and CDR2 sequences are MNHEY and SMNVEV (reference sequence). V was trimmed by 3 bases and J by 6 bases, leaving 24 bases between them. The CDR3 here is CASSFLGPRGGEGEQYF. DNA of the CDR3: TGTGCCAGCAGTTTTCTAGGTCCGCGGGGCGGAGAGGGCGAGCAGTACTTC.

The chain has TRBV27 and TRBJ2-7, with 11 bases lining up with TRBD2. J was trimmed by 2 bases and V by 5 bases; bases with no gene match: 2. The CDR3 spans 14 residues. Germline V gene data show CDR1 as MNHEY and CDR2 as SMNVEV (reference sequence). CDR3 sequence (DNA): TGTGCCAGCAGTAATAGCGGGAGGGCCTACGAGCAGTACTTC. This codes for CASSNSGRAYEQYF.

The chain links TRBV28 to TRBJ2-6; TRBD2 matches at 11 bases. The CDR3 spans 18 residues. CDR1 MDHEN and CDR2 SYDVKM come from the germline V gene. V trimming: 3 bases; J trimming: 4 bases; junction bases outside the gene matches: 8. CDR3 sequence (DNA): TGTGCCAGCAGTTTGCTAACTAGCGGGAGATCCGGGGCCAACGTCCTGACTTTC. Its protein product is CASSLLTSGRSGANVLTF.